The 25 T cell receptor beta chains listed next were all sequenced from one sample in a study of blood T cell repertoires in COVID-19. Libraries were prepared by immunoSEQ multiplex PCR; TCRdb keeps only in-frame clonotypes and omits some of them. In the table there are fewer than 200,000 clones, roughly 90% of which are singletons. The sequenced sample was PBMCs or T cells enriched from blood (not recorded which). The receptors shown here come from a human donor with acute COVID-19. The donor label of this sample is uncertain.

The chain couples TRBV5-4 to TRBJ2-2, with 10 bases fitting TRBD2. Germline trimming cut 2 bases from V and 3 bases from J; bases unmatched to any gene: 7. The CDR3 runs to 17 residues. The germline V gene encodes CDR1 SGHNT and CDR2 YYREEE (reference sequence). The chain's CDR3 is CASSFSSGGRYTGELFF. DNA for the CDR3: TGTGCCAGCAGCTTTTCTAGCGGGGGTCGGTACACCGGGGAGCTGTTTTTT.

J is TRBJ1-1 and V is TRBV5-1; 7 bases fit TRBD1. Looked up from germline, CDR1 is SGHRS and CDR2 is YFSETQ. Trimming at V came to 4 bases and at J to 2 bases, leaving 5 bases not matched to a gene. The CDR3 runs to 14 residues. CDR3 bases: TGCGCCAGCAGCCCGGGGGACAGCAACACTGAAGCTTTCTTT. Translated, it gives CASSPGDSNTEAFF. The full variable domain, with the rest looked up from reference TRBV5-1 and TRBJ1-1, is KAGVTQTPRYLIKTRGQQVTLSCSPISGHRSVSWYQQTPGQGLQFLFEYFSETQRNKGNFPGRFSGRQFSNSRSEMNVSTLELGDSALYLCASSPGDSNTEAFFGQGTRLTVV.

The sample holds a few counts of this clone. The chain recombines TRBV15 with TRBJ1-4; the match to TRBD1 covers 8 bases. There are 23 residues in the CDR3. The junction had 31 bases not matched to a gene; V was cut back by 2 bases and J by 8 bases. Germline CDR1 and CDR2: LNHNV and YYDKDF (reference sequence). The CDR3 sequence is CATSRLADEEWLIRTGSGEKLFF. The CDR3, as DNA: TGTGCCACCAGCAGATTAGCGGATGAAGAGTGGTTGATTCGGACAGGGAGTGGGGAAAAACTGTTTTTT.

This chain connects TRBV20-1 to TRBJ2-2; 7 positions agree with TRBD1. This CDR3 has 16 residues. The junction had 7 bases not matched to a gene; V was cut back by 3 bases and J by 0 bases. Germline V gene sequence: CDR1 DFQATT, CDR2 SNEGSKA (reference sequence). CDR3 in amino acids: CSASRPGTANTGELFF. As DNA, the CDR3 is TGCAGTGCTAGTCGACCTGGGACAGCGAACACCGGGGAGCTGTTTTTT.

The chain employs TRBV11-2 and TRBJ2-4; tentative D call: TRBD1 (7 bases). V was shortened by 4 bases and J by 0 bases, with 22 bases between the two germline ends. This CDR3 comprises 19 residues. CDR1 and CDR2 from the germline V gene are SGHAT and FQNNGV. The CDR3 spells CASSWGQLAAISAKNIQYF. The CDR3 coding sequence is TGTGCCAGCAGCTGGGGACAGTTAGCGGCTATATCAGCCAAAAACATTCAGTACTTC.

The J gene is TRBJ2-3, the V gene TRBV2; 10 positions agree with TRBD2. The CDR3 covers 14 residues. CDR1 and CDR2 (germline): SNHLY, FYNNEI. V was clipped by 6 bases and J by 4 bases; unmatched bases: 4. The DNA of the CDR3 is TGTGCCAGCAGCCTCACTAGCGGGGCAGATACGCAGTATTTT. Protein sequence: CASSLTSGADTQYF.

The chain is built from TRBV7-9 and TRBJ2-7, with TRBD1 matching 11 bases. With V trimmed by 1 base and J by 13 bases, 6 bases remained unmatched. There are 13 residues in the CDR3. Per the germline V gene, CDR1 is SEHNR and CDR2 is FQNEAQ (reference sequence). As DNA, the CDR3 is TGTGCCAGCAGCTTAGGGAGGACAGGGGGCGCCTACTTC. Amino acids: CASSLGRTGGAYF. The complete variable domain, with remaining parts taken from reference TRBV7-9 and TRBJ2-7, reads DTGVSQNPRHKITKRGQNVTFRCDPISEHNRLYWYRQTLGQGPEFLTYFQNEAQLEKSRLLSDRFSAERPKGSFSTLEIQRTEQGDSAMYLCASSLGRTGGAYFGPGTRLTVT.

The gene calls are TRBV6-5 and TRBJ1-1; D is unresolved. V was cut by 5 bases and J by 3 bases, with 16 bases left in between. The CDR3 runs to 15 residues. Germline CDR1 MNHEY, CDR2 SVGAGI. The CDR3 loop is CASSPRRDLYTEAFF. The CDR3 DNA sequence: TGTGCCAGCAGTCCCCGGAGGGATTTGTACACTGAAGCTTTCTTT.

CDR3 sequence: CASRAHRDSGNTIYF. The CDR3 DNA sequence: TGTGCCAGCAGAGCTCACAGGGACTCTGGAAACACCATATATTTT. The chain carries TRBV6-5 and TRBJ1-3, with D maybe TRBD1 (6 bases). CDR3 size: 15 residues. The germline V gene encodes CDR1 MNHEY and CDR2 SVGAGI. Trimming shortened V by 6 bases and J by 0 bases, and 12 bases separated the two germline ends.

The DNA of the CDR3 is TGTGCCAGCAGCCAAGACTGGACTAGCGGGGAAGAGACCCAGTACTTC. Its protein is CASSQDWTSGEETQYF. The chain uses TRBV4-2 and TRBJ2-5; 12 positions agree with TRBD2. Germline V gene lookup returns CDR1 LGHNA and CDR2 YNFKEQ. The junction had 2 bases not matched to a gene; V was cut back by 0 bases and J by 3 bases. This CDR3 is built from 16 residues.

The V gene is TRBV5-1, the J gene TRBJ2-1; 7 bases are shared with TRBD2. The CDR3 sequence is 15 residues long. Germline lookup yields CDR1 SGHRS and CDR2 YFSETQ. The V segment lost 0 bases and the J segment 5 bases; nucleotides outside the gene matches: 5. The CDR3 here is CASSLVSAGDNEQFF. The CDR3 nucleotides read TGCGCCAGCAGCTTGGTTTCGGCGGGGGACAATGAGCAGTTCTTC. The full variable domain, rest sourced from reference TRBV5-1 and TRBJ2-1, is KAGVTQTPRYLIKTRGQQVTLSCSPISGHRSVSWYQQTPGQGLQFLFEYFSETQRNKGNFPGRFSGRQFSNSRSEMNVSTLELGDSALYLCASSLVSAGDNEQFFGPGTRLTVL.

The CDR3 DNA follows: TGTGCCAGTAGTATAAGGGGGCCCGAAGCTTTCTTT. It is translated as CASSIRGPEAFF. The chain has TRBV19 and TRBJ1-1, with 7 bases that match TRBD1. The CDR3 extends over 12 amino acids. Trimming removed 2 bases from V and 8 bases from J; junction bases left unmatched: 2. CDR1 is LNHDA and CDR2 is SQIVND in the germline V gene (reference sequence).

The chain has TRBV4-3 and TRBJ1-2; D possibly corresponds to TRBD1 (6 bases). V lost 0 bases and J lost 7, with 15 bases in between. The CDR3 totals 15 residues. Germline CDR1 is LGHNA and CDR2 is YSLEER. The CDR3 protein is CASSQDFPGDRGYTF. The DNA for the CDR3 is TGCGCCAGCAGCCAAGATTTCCCAGGGGACCGTGGCTACACCTTC.

The chain employs TRBV27 and TRBJ1-5; the match to TRBD1 covers 9 bases. V gave up 6 bases and J gave up 3 bases; unmatched junction bases: 9. The CDR3 loop spans 16 amino acids. Germline lookup yields CDR1 MNHEY and CDR2 SMNVEV (reference sequence). Here the CDR3 reads CASRPDRGYDNQPQHF. The CDR3, as DNA: TGTGCCAGCAGGCCGGACAGGGGCTATGACAATCAGCCCCAGCATTTT.

This sequence joins TRBV7-9 and TRBJ1-4; TRBD1 matches at 9 bases. Germline V CDR1 and CDR2: SEHNR, FQNEAQ (reference sequence). The CDR3 loop spans 19 amino acids. Losses at the gene ends were 1 base for V and 3 bases for J; bases not matched to a gene: 12. In DNA, the CDR3 is TGTGCCAGCAGCTTAGGGCGACAGGGGGGGCCTGTGCCTAATGAAAAACTGTTTTTT. This translates into CASSLGRQGGPVPNEKLFF.

This chain joins TRBV27 and TRBJ2-2; 7 nucleotides align to TRBD2. This CDR3 comprises 18 residues. With 2 bases clipped from V and 1 base from J, the junction kept 10 bases outside the gene matches. Germline V gene lookup returns CDR1 MNHEY and CDR2 SMNVEV (reference sequence). CDR3 sequence: CASSLKVRASGNTGELFF. CDR3 sequence (DNA): TGTGCCAGCAGTTTAAAAGTCCGGGCTAGCGGGAACACCGGGGAGCTGTTTTTT.

V usage is TRBV29-1 and J usage is TRBJ1-6, with 7 nucleotides matching TRBD1. Germline CDR1 reads SQVTM; CDR2 reads ANQGSEA. The J segment lost 10 bases and the V segment lost 6 bases, leaving 12 bases of the junction unmatched. The CDR3 totals 14 residues. The CDR3 reads CSVADREFGSPLHF. In DNA form, the CDR3 reads TGCAGCGTCGCTGACAGGGAATTCGGCTCACCCCTCCACTTT. Full variable domain (rest looked up from reference TRBV29-1 and TRBJ1-6): SAVISQKPSRDICQRGTSLTIQCQVDSQVTMMFWYRQQPGQSLTLIATANQGSEATYESGFVIDKFPISRPNLTFSTLTVSNMSPEDSSIYLCSVADREFGSPLHFGNGTRLTVT.

The chain couples TRBV5-1 to TRBJ2-1, with 7 bases that match TRBD2. The CDR3 spans 15 residues. CDR1 SGHRS and CDR2 YFSETQ come from the germline V gene. With V trimmed by 4 bases and J by 0 bases, 4 bases remained unmatched. The CDR3 sequence: CASSVGLFSYNEQFF. The CDR3 region has the DNA TGCGCCAGCAGCGTGGGACTATTCTCCTACAATGAGCAGTTCTTC.

The chain recombines TRBV15 with TRBJ2-7; possibly TRBD2 for D (5 bases). Germline assignment: CDR1 LNHNV and CDR2 YYDKDF (reference sequence). Trimming shortened V by 6 bases and J by 5 bases, and 17 bases separated the two germline ends. The CDR3 extends over 14 amino acids. This chain's CDR3 is CATRMDGEGHEQYF. The CDR3 nucleotides read TGTGCCACCAGAATGGACGGAGAGGGTCACGAGCAGTACTTC. Full variable domain (rest looked up from reference TRBV15 and TRBJ2-7): DAMVIQNPRYQVTQFGKPVTLSCSQTLNHNVMYWYQQKSSQAPKLLFHYYDKDFNNEADTPDNFQSRRPNTSFCFLDIRSPGLGDTAMYLCATRMDGEGHEQYFGPGTRLTVT.

This chain links TRBV24-1 with TRBJ2-5; 8 positions agree with TRBD1. This CDR3 is 15 amino acids long. After removal of 3 bases from V and 5 bases from J, the junction contained 7 bases not matched to a gene. Germline CDR1 reads KGHDR; CDR2 reads SFDVKD. The CDR3 region is CATSDPWTGWETQYF. In DNA, the CDR3 is TGTGCCACCAGTGATCCTTGGACAGGGTGGGAGACCCAGTACTTC.

This rearrangement joins TRBV4-1 to TRBJ2-1; 16 bases are shared with TRBD2. CDR1 is MGHRA, CDR2 YSYEKL, per germline. The junction had 4 bases not matched to a gene; V was cut back by 1 base and J by 10 bases. The CDR3 contains 16 residues. CDR3 residues: CASSQARGLAGGEQFF. In DNA, the CDR3 is TGCGCCAGCAGCCAAGCCCGGGGACTAGCGGGGGGGGAGCAGTTCTTC.

This rearrangement joins TRBV29-1 to TRBJ2-2, with TRBD1 as a possible D gene (6 bases). The CDR3 is 14 residues long. Germline V gives CDR1 SQVTM, CDR2 ANQGSEA. Trimming shortened V by 3 bases and J by 1 base, and 9 bases separated the two germline ends. The CDR3 sequence is CSVERGQNTGELFF. The CDR3 DNA is TGCAGCGTTGAGAGGGGACAGAACACCGGGGAGCTGTTTTTT.

CDR3 in amino acids: CASSRIKEGKLFF. CDR3 sequence (DNA): TGTGCCAGCAGCCGAATTAAAGAGGGAAAACTGTTTTTT. The chain joins TRBV2 to TRBJ1-4, with D unresolved. CDR3 length: 13 amino acids. The V and J ends lost 6 bases and 10 bases respectively, with 15 bases between them. CDR1 and CDR2 (germline): SNHLY, FYNNEI.

This chain connects TRBV6-5 to TRBJ1-6, with 11 bases that match TRBD1. V lost 6 bases, J lost 4 bases, and 2 bases stayed unmatched. Germline-derived CDR1 and CDR2 are MNHEY and SVGAGI. CDR3 size: 15 residues. As DNA, the CDR3 is TGTGCCAGCAGGGGGACAGGGGGATATAATTCACCCCTCCACTTT. Protein: CASRGTGGYNSPLHF.

Concerning this clone: Additional DNA sequences in this sample encode the identical CDR3. V gene TRBV4-2 combines with J gene TRBJ2-2; D may be TRBD1 (5 bases). Deletions cut 1 base from V and 7 bases from J, with 7 bases between. The CDR3 length is 13 residues. CDR1 is LGHNA and CDR2 is YNFKEQ in the germline V gene. The CDR3 DNA follows: TGTGCCAGCAGCCAAGGGCAGGGCGGGGAGCTGTTTTTT. This sequence encodes CASSQGQGGELFF.